These T cell receptor beta chains were read from a single sample in a study of cytomegalovirus exposure and HLA in healthy donors. Data came from immunoSEQ multiplex PCR; TCRdb stores just in-frame clones and leaves some out. The repertoire holds roughly 54,000 clones, with almost 85% as singletons. Sequences were obtained from PBMCs. The source is a man aged 50 or older in good health and CMV-seronegative. CDR3s include the opening cysteine and the closing phenylalanine or tryptophan. The D gene is left open where the match is weak. Clone size is given for some rows only: seen once, a few or many times, or a class if the clone is expanded.

cdr3_nt cdr3_aa clone_size j_call v_call d_call
TGTGCCAGCAGCAGCCCGGGGGTGGGCACAGATACGCAGTATTTT CASSSPGVGTDTQYF - TRBJ2-3 TRBV27 -
TGTGCCAGCAGTGACTCTCTAGCGGGGGGCGAGACCCAGTACTTC CASSDSLAGGETQYF - TRBJ2-5 TRBV6-1 TRBD2
TGTGCCAGTAGTATAGATGGACAGTTCCGTTCCTATGGCTACACCTTC CASSIDGQFRSYGYTF - TRBJ1-2 TRBV19 -
TGTGCCAGTAGTTGGAAGGACAGGGACGGATCTGGAAACACCATATATTTT CASSWKDRDGSGNTIYF - TRBJ1-3 TRBV19 TRBD1
TGTGCCAGCAGCGGGGGACAGGGGGAGGGGGAGGAAAAACTGTTTTTT CASSGGQGEGEEKLFF - TRBJ1-4 TRBV9 TRBD1
TGCGCCAGCAGCCTAGGACAGGGGGTAAATTCACCCCTCCACTTT CASSLGQGVNSPLHF - TRBJ1-6 TRBV5-1 TRBD1
TGTGCCAGCAGTCAGGGGTATAATTCACCCCTCCACTTT CASSQGYNSPLHF - TRBJ1-6 TRBV2 -
TGTGCCAGCAGCCCTGGACTAGGATTATCAGATACGCAGTATTTT CASSPGLGLSDTQYF - TRBJ2-3 TRBV7-9 TRBD2
TGTGCCAGCACCAAGGCGGGGGGGGCGGGGCAGTTCTTC CASTKAGGAGQFF once TRBJ2-1 TRBV6-5 TRBD2
TGTGCCAGCAGTCTCCGGACAGGGAACACAGATACGCAGTATTTT CASSLRTGNTDTQYF - TRBJ2-3 TRBV25-1 TRBD1
TGTGCCAGCAGCTTGGATCCGGGGTCCGGCACAGATACGCAGTATTTT CASSLDPGSGTDTQYF - TRBJ2-3 TRBV5-4 -
TGCGCCAGCAGCCGCCCAGCGGGGGATCGTTCGTGGGGCTACACCTTC CASSRPAGDRSWGYTF - TRBJ1-2 TRBV4-1 -
TGCAGCGTTGAAGATCAAGATAGGGCGGGACTAGAGATCGATGAGCAGTTCTTC CSVEDQDRAGLEIDEQFF - TRBJ2-1 TRBV29-1 TRBD2
TGTGCCAGCAGCGGGGACATCTCTGGAAACACCATATATTTT CASSGDISGNTIYF - TRBJ1-3 TRBV9 -
TGTGCCAGCAGTGAAAGGCGGGGTTCTAACTATGGCTACACCTTC CASSERRGSNYGYTF - TRBJ1-2 TRBV2 -
TGTGCCAGCAGCGTCCTTTCAGGGGCTGGCTTCTATGGCTACACCTTC CASSVLSGAGFYGYTF few TRBJ1-2 TRBV4-2 -
TGTGCCAGCACCAGAACAGGGAGGGATAATTCACCCCTCCACTTT CASTRTGRDNSPLHF - TRBJ1-6 TRBV5-4 -
TGTGCCAGCAGTTCCAGTGGGGTGGGGCTTCCCTACGAGCAGTACTTC CASSSSGVGLPYEQYF - TRBJ2-7 TRBV28 -
TGTGCCAGCAGCGCGCCGGGACAGGGCTACACCTTC CASSAPGQGYTF once TRBJ1-2 TRBV9 TRBD1
TGTGCCAGCAGTATTAGCGGGGGAGTATACAATGAGCAGTTCTTC CASSISGGVYNEQFF - TRBJ2-1 TRBV7-3 TRBD2
TGTGCCAGCAGCTCAACAAGGGGGCCTAATGAAAAACTGTTTTTT CASSSTRGPNEKLFF - TRBJ1-4 TRBV7-2 TRBD1
TGTGCCAGCATCGGTCTGAGCTCCTACAATGAGCAGTTCTTC CASIGLSSYNEQFF - TRBJ2-1 TRBV27 -
TGCGCCAGCAGCTTGGGACCTTTACAGGGGGCTGAGCAGTTCTTC CASSLGPLQGAEQFF - TRBJ2-1 TRBV5-1 TRBD1
TGTGCCAGCAGCCCCCAGACAGCAGGCTATGGCTACACCTTC CASSPQTAGYGYTF few TRBJ1-2 TRBV7-4 -
TGTGCCAGCAGTGCAAAACCCAAAGGACTAGCGGGGACGAACACCGGGGAGCTGTTTTTT CASSAKPKGLAGTNTGELFF - TRBJ2-2 TRBV6-4 TRBD2
TGTGCCAGCAGCGCTGGGAGCTACGAGCAGTACTTC CASSAGSYEQYF - TRBJ2-7 TRBV2 -
TGTGCCAGCCGACTCAGGGGGGCCGCAGCTTTCTTT CASRLRGAAAFF - TRBJ1-1 TRBV5-6 TRBD1
TGTGCCAGCAAGAGCTCTGGAAACACCATATATTTT CASKSSGNTIYF - TRBJ1-3 TRBV6-5 -
TGTGCCAGCAGTGATGGGCCGGGACTTAGCAATCAGCCCCAGCATTTT CASSDGPGLSNQPQHF - TRBJ1-5 TRBV2 -
TGTGCCAGTAGTATGCGGGACAGGGGGCTTGGGGCCAACGTCCTGACTTTC CASSMRDRGLGANVLTF - TRBJ2-6 TRBV19 TRBD1
TGTGCCAGCAGTTTAGTAGGGGGCGTGGGTCAGCCCCAGCATTTT CASSLVGGVGQPQHF few TRBJ1-5 TRBV27 TRBD1
TGTGCCAGCAGCTTACAGCGGAGCACAGATACGCAGTATTTT CASSLQRSTDTQYF few TRBJ2-3 TRBV7-6 -
TGTGCCAGCAGCGCCGGGACAGGGACATACAATGAGCAGTTCTTC CASSAGTGTYNEQFF - TRBJ2-1 TRBV7-7 TRBD1
TGTGCCAGCAGCCAGCGACAGAACTCCTACAATGAGCAGTTCTTC CASSQRQNSYNEQFF - TRBJ2-1 TRBV14 -
TGTGCCAGCAGCCAAGATTTTTGGGGTACTGGGGGGGGGCGTTCAAATGAGCAGTTCTTC CASSQDFWGTGGGRSNEQFF - TRBJ2-1 TRBV14 -
TGTGCCAGCAGCTCGGGACAGGGACGTCGTATCTACGAGCAGTACTTC CASSSGQGRRIYEQYF - TRBJ2-7 TRBV12-1 -
TGTGCCAGCAGCTCGGGGGGCACGGGCACCGGGGAGCTGTTTTTT CASSSGGTGTGELFF few TRBJ2-2 TRBV6-5 -
TGTGCCAGCAGGGCCTGGGGACAGGGAAATGGCTACACCTTC CASRAWGQGNGYTF - TRBJ1-2 TRBV6-1 TRBD1
TGCGCCAGCAGCATCACCGGGACAGGGAATAATGAAAAACTGTTTTTT CASSITGTGNNEKLFF - TRBJ1-4 TRBV4-3 TRBD1
TGCGCCAGCAGCGAAGGGACAGGGGGCTATCAGCCCCAGCATTTT CASSEGTGGYQPQHF - TRBJ1-5 TRBV5-1 TRBD1
TGCGCCAGCAGTTGGCTGGCTTACCAAGAGACCCAGTACTTC CASSWLAYQETQYF once TRBJ2-5 TRBV5-1 -
TGTGCCAGCAGCCCTGGACTAGCGGGGGAGGAGACCCAGTACTTC CASSPGLAGEETQYF - TRBJ2-5 TRBV9 TRBD2
TGTGCCAGCAGCTTAGATGAACAGGGGTACAATGAGCAGTTCTTC CASSLDEQGYNEQFF - TRBJ2-1 TRBV7-8 TRBD1
TGTGCCAGCAGTGACAGGCTCTCTGGAAACACCATATATTTT CASSDRLSGNTIYF - TRBJ1-3 TRBV2 -
TGTGCCAGCAGTTGGGACAGGCTGAGATCCTACGAGCAGTACTTC CASSWDRLRSYEQYF - TRBJ2-7 TRBV6-5 TRBD1
TGTGCCAGCAGTTACGGGGGGGGTGGGGAGACCCAGTACTTC CASSYGGGGETQYF - TRBJ2-5 TRBV6-5 TRBD2
TGTGCCAGCAGCTTAAGGGGGGGTGCCTACGAGCAGTACTTC CASSLRGGAYEQYF - TRBJ2-7 TRBV13 -
TGTGCCAGCAGTGAAGAGGGTAGCGGGGGGGCCTATGAGCAGTTCTTC CASSEEGSGGAYEQFF - TRBJ2-1 TRBV2 TRBD2
TGTGCCAGCAGCTCCGGGACAACTCTTGAAGCTTTCTTT CASSSGTTLEAFF - TRBJ1-1 TRBV5-6 -
TGCAGCGTTATGATGGACAGAGTCCGATACAATGAGCAGTTCTTC CSVMMDRVRYNEQFF - TRBJ2-1 TRBV29-1 -
TGTGCCAGTAGTACAAACAGGATACCTCTTTTAACCTACAATGAGCAGTTCTTC CASSTNRIPLLTYNEQFF - TRBJ2-1 TRBV19 -
TGTGCCAGCAGTTTATGGTTCCAGCGGGGGGAGATCTACGAGCAGTACTTC CASSLWFQRGEIYEQYF few TRBJ2-7 TRBV28 TRBD2
TGTGCCAGCGTAAATACGCAGTATTTT CASVNTQYF - TRBJ2-3 TRBV2 -
TGTGCCAGCAGAGTAACACAGGGCACGGGTGGCTACACCTTC CASRVTQGTGGYTF few TRBJ1-2 TRBV27 -
TGTGCCAGGGGAGGCCAAGGGGAGACCCAGTACTTC CARGGQGETQYF - TRBJ2-5 TRBV5-4 -
TGCGCCAGCAGCTTGGCCGGACAGCCTAACTATGGCTACACCTTC CASSLAGQPNYGYTF - TRBJ1-2 TRBV5-1 -
TGTGCCAGCAGTACATACAGGGGGACCTCTGGAAACACCATATATTTT CASSTYRGTSGNTIYF - TRBJ1-3 TRBV27 TRBD1
TGTGCCAGCAGTGAAGCCCTGGGCAGGGCCTACAATGAGCAGTTCTTC CASSEALGRAYNEQFF - TRBJ2-1 TRBV6-1 -
TGTGCCAGCAGCGTATTCAGGGGTCTCACAGATACGCAGTATTTT CASSVFRGLTDTQYF few TRBJ2-3 TRBV9 -